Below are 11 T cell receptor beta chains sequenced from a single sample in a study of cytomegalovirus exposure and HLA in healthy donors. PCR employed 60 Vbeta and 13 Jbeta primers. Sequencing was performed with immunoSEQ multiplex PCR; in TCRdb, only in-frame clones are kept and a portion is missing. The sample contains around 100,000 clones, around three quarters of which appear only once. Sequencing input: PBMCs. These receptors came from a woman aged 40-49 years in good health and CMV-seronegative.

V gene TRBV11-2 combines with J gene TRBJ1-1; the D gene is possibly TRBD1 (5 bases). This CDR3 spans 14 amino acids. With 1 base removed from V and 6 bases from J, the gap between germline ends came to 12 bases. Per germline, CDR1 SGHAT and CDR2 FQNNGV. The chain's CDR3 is CASSLVEYRPEAFF. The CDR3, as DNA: TGTGCCAGCAGCTTAGTCGAGTACAGGCCTGAAGCTTTCTTT.

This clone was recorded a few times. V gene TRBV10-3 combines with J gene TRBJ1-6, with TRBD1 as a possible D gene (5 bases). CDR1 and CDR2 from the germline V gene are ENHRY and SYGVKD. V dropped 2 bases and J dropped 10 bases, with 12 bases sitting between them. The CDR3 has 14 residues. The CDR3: CAISEGGLGSPLHF. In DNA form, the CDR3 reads TGTGCCATCAGTGAGGGGGGGTTGGGATCACCCCTCCACTTT.

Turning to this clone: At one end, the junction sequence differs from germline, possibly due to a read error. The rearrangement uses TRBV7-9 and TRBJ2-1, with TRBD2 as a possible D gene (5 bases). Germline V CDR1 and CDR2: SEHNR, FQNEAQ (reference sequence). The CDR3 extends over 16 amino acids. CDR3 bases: TGTTCCAGCAGCTTAGGAGGCACTCGCTCCTACAATGAGCAGTTCTTC. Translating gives CSSSLGGTRSYNEQFF.

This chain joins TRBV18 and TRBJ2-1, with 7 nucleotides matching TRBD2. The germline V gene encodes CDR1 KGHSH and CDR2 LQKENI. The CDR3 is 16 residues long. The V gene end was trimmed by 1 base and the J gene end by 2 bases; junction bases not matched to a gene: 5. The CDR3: CASSPRASGPYNEQFF. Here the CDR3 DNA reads TGTGCCAGCTCACCACGGGCTAGCGGTCCCTACAATGAGCAGTTCTTC.

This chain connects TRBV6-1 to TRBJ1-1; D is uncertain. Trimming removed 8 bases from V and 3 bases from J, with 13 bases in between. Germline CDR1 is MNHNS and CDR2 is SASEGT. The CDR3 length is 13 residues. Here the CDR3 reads CASDPNGDTEAFF. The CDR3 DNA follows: TGTGCCAGCGACCCGAACGGGGACACTGAAGCTTTCTTT.

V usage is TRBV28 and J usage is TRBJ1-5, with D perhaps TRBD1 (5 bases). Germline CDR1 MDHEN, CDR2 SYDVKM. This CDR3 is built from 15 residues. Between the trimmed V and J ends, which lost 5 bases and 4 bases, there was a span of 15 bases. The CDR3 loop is CASSGAPGRNQPQHF. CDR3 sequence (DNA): TGTGCCAGCAGTGGGGCGCCTGGGCGGAATCAGCCCCAGCATTTT. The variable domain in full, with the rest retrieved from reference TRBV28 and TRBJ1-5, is DVKVTQSSRYLVKRTGEKVFLECVQDMDHENMFWYRQDPGLGLRLIYFSYDVKMKEKGDIPEGYSVSREKKERFSLILESASTNQTSMYLCASSGAPGRNQPQHFGDGTRLSIL.

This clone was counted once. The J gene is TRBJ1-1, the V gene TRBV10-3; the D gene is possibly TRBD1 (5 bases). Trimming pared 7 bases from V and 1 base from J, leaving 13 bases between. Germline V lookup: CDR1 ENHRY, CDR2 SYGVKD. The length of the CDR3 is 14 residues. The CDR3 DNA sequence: TGTGCCATCACCAGACAGTCGGGGAACACTGAAGCTTTCTTT. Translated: CAITRQSGNTEAFF.

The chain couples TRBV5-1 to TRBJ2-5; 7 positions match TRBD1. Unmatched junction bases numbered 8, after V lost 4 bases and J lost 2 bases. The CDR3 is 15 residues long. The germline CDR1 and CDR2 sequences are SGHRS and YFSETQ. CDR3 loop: CASSPGQSEQETQYF. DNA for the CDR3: TGCGCCAGCAGCCCGGGACAGTCGGAACAAGAGACCCAGTACTTC.

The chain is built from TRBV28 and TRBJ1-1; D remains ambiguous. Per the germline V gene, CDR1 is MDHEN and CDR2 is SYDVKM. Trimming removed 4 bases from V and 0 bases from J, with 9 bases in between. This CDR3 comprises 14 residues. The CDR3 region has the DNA TGTGCCAGCAGTTCCCTTTCTGTGAACACTGAAGCTTTCTTT. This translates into CASSSLSVNTEAFF. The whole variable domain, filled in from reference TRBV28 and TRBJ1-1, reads DVKVTQSSRYLVKRTGEKVFLECVQDMDHENMFWYRQDPGLGLRLIYFSYDVKMKEKGDIPEGYSVSREKKERFSLILESASTNQTSMYLCASSSLSVNTEAFFGQGTRLTVV.

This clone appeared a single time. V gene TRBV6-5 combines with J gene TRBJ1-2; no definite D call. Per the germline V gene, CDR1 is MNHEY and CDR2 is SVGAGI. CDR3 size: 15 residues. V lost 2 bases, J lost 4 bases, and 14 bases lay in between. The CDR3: CASSYRESGGYGYTF. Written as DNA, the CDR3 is TGTGCCAGCAGTTACAGGGAGTCAGGCGGCTATGGCTACACCTTC.

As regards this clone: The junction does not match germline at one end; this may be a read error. CDR3 region: CASSHSGTRKAFF. Here the CDR3 DNA reads TGTGCCAGCAGTCACTCCGGGACAAGAAAAGCTTTCTTT. V usage is TRBV6-5 and J usage is TRBJ1-1; TRBD1 is a possible D gene (6 bases). CDR3 length equals 13 residues. Per germline, CDR1 MNHEY and CDR2 SVGAGI.